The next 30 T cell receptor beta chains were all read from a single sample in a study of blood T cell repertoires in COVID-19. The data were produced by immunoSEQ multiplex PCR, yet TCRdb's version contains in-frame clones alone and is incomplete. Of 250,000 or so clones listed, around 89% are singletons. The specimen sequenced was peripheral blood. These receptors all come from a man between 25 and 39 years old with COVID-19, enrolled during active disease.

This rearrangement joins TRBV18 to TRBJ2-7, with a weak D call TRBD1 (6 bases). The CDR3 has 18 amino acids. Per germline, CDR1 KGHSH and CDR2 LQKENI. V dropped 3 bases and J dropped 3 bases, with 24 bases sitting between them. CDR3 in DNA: TGTGCCAGCTCACCGTCCGCAGGGGCTACCTTTATCAGCTACGAGCAGTACTTC. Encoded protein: CASSPSAGATFISYEQYF.

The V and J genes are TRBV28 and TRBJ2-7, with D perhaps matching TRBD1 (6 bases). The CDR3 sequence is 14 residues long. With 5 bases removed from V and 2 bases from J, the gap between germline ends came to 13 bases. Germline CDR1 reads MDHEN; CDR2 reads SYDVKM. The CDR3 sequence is CASSPITGTYEQYF. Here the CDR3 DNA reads TGTGCCAGCAGTCCCATTACAGGGACCTACGAGCAGTACTTC.

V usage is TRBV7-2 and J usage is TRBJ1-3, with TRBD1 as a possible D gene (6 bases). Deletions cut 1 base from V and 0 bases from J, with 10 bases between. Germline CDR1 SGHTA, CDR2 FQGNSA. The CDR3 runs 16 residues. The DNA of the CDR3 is TGTGCCAGCAGCTTAGAAAACAGGGACTCTGGAAACACCATATATTTT. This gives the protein CASSLENRDSGNTIYF. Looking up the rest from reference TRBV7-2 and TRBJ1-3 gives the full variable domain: GAGVSQSPSNKVTEKGKDVELRCDPISGHTALYWYRQSLGQGLEFLIYFQGNSAPDKSGLPSDRFSAERTGGSVSTLTIQRTQQEDSAVYLCASSLENRDSGNTIYFGEGSWLTVV.

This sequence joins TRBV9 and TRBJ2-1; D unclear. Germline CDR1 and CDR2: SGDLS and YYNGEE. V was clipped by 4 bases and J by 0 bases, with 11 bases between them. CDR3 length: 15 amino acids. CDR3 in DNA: TGTGCCAGCAGCCCCCGCCGGAGCTCCTACAATGAGCAGTTCTTC. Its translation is CASSPRRSSYNEQFF.

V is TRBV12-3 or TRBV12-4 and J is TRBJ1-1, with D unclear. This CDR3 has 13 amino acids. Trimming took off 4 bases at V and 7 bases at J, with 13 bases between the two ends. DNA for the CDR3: TGTGCCAGCAGTTCCCTCCCGTCCCTTGAAGCTTTCTTT. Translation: CASSSLPSLEAFF.

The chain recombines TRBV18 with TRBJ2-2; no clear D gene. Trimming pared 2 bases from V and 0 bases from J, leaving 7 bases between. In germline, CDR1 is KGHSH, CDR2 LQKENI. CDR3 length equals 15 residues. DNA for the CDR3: TGTGCCAGCTCACCAGAACATACGAACACCGGGGAGCTGTTTTTT. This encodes CASSPEHTNTGELFF.

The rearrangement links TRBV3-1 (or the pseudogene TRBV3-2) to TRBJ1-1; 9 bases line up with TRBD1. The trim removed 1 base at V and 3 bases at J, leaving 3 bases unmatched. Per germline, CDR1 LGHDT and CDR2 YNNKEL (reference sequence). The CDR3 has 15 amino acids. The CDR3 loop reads CASSQGWDRDTEAFF. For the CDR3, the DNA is TGTGCCAGCAGCCAAGGGTGGGACAGGGACACTGAAGCTTTCTTT.

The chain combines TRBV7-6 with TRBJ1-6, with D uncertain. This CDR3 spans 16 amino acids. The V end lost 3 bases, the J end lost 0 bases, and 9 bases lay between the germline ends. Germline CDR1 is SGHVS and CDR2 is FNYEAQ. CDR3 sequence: CASSFRGLSYNSPLHF. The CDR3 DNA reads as TGTGCCAGCAGCTTTAGAGGGCTCTCCTATAATTCACCCCTCCACTTT. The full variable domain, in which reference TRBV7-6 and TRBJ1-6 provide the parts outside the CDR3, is GAGVSQSPRYKVTKRGQDVALRCDPISGHVSLYWYRQALGQGPEFLTYFNYEAQQDKSGLPNDRFSAERPEGSISTLTIQRTEQRDSAMYRCASSFRGLSYNSPLHFGNGTRLTVT.

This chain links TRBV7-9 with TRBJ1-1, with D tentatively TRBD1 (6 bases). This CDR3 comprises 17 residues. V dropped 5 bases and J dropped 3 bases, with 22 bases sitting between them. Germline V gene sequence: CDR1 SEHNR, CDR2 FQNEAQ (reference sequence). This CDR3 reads CASSPRGFPPPYTEAFF. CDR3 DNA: TGTGCCAGCAGCCCAAGGGGGTTCCCTCCCCCTTACACTGAAGCTTTCTTT.

CDR3 sequence reads: CASSHLPGGLGTEAFF. CDR3 nucleotide sequence: TGTGCCAGCAGTCATCTTCCAGGGGGCCTAGGGACTGAAGCTTTCTTT. This sequence joins TRBV27 and TRBJ1-1; 8 nucleotides line up with TRBD1. The germline CDR1 and CDR2 sequences are MNHEY and SMNVEV (reference sequence). V lost 5 bases, J lost 5 bases, and 13 bases stayed unmatched. This CDR3 has 16 amino acids.

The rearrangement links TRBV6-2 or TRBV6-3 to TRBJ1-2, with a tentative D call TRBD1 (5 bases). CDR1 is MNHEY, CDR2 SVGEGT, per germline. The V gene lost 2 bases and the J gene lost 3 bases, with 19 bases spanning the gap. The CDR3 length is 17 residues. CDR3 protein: CASSYPSRGVTDYGYTF. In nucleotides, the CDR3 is TGTGCCAGCAGTTACCCGTCGCGGGGGGTCACCGACTATGGCTACACCTTC.

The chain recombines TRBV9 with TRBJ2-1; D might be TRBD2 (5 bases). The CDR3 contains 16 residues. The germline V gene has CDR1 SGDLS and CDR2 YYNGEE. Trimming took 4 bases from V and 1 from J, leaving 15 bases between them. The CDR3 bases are TGTGCCAGCAGCTCTACCGAGGGTTTATCCTACAATGAGCAGTTCTTC. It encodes CASSSTEGLSYNEQFF.

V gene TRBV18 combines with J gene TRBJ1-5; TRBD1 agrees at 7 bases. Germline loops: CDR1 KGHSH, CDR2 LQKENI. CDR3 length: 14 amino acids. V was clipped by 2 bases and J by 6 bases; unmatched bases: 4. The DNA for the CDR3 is TGTGCCAGCTCACCAGACAGGGTTGCTCAGCCCCAGCATTTT. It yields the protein CASSPDRVAQPQHF.

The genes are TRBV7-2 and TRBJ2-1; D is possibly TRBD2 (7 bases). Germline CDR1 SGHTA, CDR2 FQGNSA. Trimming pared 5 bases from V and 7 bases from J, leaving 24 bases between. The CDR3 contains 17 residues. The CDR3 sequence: CASSPKRGGRATNEQFF. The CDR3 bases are TGTGCCAGCAGCCCCAAAAGGGGGGGGAGGGCCACAAATGAGCAGTTCTTC.

The CDR3 is CASSPSGPQNTGELFF. The CDR3 DNA sequence: TGTGCCAGCAGCCCCTCAGGGCCACAGAACACCGGGGAGCTGTTTTTT. The chain recombines TRBV7-9 with TRBJ2-2, with a possible D match to TRBD1 (5 bases). Germline CDR1 SEHNR, CDR2 FQNEAQ (reference sequence). The V and J ends lost 5 bases and 1 base respectively, with 14 bases between them. The CDR3 length is 16 residues.

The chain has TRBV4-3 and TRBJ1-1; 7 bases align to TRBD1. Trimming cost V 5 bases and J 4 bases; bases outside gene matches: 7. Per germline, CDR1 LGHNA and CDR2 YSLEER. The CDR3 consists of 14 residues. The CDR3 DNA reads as TGCGCCAGCAGCGTCTCACAGGGGAGCACTGAAGCTTTCTTT. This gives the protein CASSVSQGSTEAFF.

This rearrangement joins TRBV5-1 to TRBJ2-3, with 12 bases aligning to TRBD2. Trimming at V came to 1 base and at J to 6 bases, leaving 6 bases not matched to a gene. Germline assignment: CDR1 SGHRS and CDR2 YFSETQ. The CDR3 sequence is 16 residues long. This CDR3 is CASSLLAGGLADTQYF. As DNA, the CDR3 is TGCGCCAGCAGCTTGCTAGCGGGAGGGTTAGCGGATACGCAGTATTTT.

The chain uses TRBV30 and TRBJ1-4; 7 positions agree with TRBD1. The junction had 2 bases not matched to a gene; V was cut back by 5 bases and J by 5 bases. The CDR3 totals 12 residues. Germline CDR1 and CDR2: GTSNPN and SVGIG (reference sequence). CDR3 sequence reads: CAWAQGNEKLFF. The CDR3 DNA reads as TGTGCCTGGGCACAGGGGAATGAAAAACTGTTTTTT.

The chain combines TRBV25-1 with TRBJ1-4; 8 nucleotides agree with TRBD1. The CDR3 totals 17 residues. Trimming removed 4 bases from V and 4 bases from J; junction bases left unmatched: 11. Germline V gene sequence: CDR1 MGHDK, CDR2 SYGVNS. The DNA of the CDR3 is TGTGCCAGCAGTGGGTTGGCCGGGGACAGGTTTAATGAAAAACTGTTTTTT. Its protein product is CASSGLAGDRFNEKLFF.

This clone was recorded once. CDR3 protein: CASLAASRHNEQFF. The CDR3 bases are TGTGCCTCATTAGCGGCTAGCCGACACAATGAGCAGTTCTTC. The rearrangement links TRBV30 to TRBJ2-1, with D maybe TRBD2 (6 bases). Germline-derived CDR1 and CDR2 are GTSNPN and SVGIG (reference sequence). This CDR3 has 14 residues. V was pared by 7 bases and J by 5 bases, with 18 bases between.

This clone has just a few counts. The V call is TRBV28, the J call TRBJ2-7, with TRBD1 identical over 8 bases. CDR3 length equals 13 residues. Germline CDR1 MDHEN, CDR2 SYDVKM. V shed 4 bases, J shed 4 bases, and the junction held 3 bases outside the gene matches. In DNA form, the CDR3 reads TGTGCCAGCAGTTCGGGACAGGAGTACGAGCAGTACTTC. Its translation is CASSSGQEYEQYF.

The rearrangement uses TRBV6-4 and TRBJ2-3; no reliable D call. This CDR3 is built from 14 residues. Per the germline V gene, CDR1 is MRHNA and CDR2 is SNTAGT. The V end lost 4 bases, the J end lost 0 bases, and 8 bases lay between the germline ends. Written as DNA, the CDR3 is TGTGCCAGCAGTGGAGGCCGGAGCACAGATACGCAGTATTTT. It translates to CASSGGRSTDTQYF.

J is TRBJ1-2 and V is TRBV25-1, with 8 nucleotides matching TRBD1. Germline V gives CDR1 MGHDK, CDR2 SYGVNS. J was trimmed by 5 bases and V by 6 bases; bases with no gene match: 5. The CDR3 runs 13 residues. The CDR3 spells CASSPTGEYGYTF. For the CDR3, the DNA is TGTGCCAGCAGCCCGACAGGGGAGTATGGCTACACCTTC.

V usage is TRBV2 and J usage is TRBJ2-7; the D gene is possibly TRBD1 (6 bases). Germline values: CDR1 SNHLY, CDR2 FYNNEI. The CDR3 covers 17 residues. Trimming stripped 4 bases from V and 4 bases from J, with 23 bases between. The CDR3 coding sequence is TGTGCCAGCAGTGTACCCGGATCGGGACACCCCTGGTACGAGCAGTACTTC. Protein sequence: CASSVPGSGHPWYEQYF.

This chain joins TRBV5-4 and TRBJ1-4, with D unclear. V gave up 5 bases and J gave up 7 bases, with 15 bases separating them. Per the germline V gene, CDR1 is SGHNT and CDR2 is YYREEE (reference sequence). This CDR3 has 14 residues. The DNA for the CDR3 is TGTGCCAGCAGTCCTACCGGGAACAGTGAAAAACTGTTTTTT. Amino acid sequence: CASSPTGNSEKLFF.

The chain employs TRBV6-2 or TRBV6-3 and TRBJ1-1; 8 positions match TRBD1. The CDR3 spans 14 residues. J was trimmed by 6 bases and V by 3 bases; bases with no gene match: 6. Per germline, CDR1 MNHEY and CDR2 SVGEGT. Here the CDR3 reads CASSYAGQVPEAFF. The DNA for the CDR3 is TGTGCCAGCAGTTATGCGGGACAGGTTCCTGAAGCTTTCTTT.

CDR3 loop: CASSQFRQRNTIYF. The DNA for the CDR3 is TGCGCCAGCAGTCAATTTCGACAAAGAAACACCATATATTTT. The rearrangement joins TRBV23-1 to TRBJ1-3; D unresolved. TRBV23-1 falls under the ORF class, with uncertain function. The CDR3 consists of 14 residues. Trimming cost V 1 base and J 5 bases, with 9 bases left between them.

The CDR3 sequence is CASSPKGVGGSYEQYF. In DNA, the CDR3 is TGTGCCAGCAGCCCTAAAGGGGTGGGCGGCTCCTACGAGCAGTACTTC. The chain joins TRBV13 to TRBJ2-7; D is possibly TRBD1 (5 bases). This CDR3 spans 16 amino acids. Germline CDR1 reads PRHDT; CDR2 reads FYEKMQ (reference sequence). V gave up 5 bases and J gave up 0 bases, with 17 bases separating them. Drawing the rest from reference TRBV13 and TRBJ2-7, the complete variable domain is AAGVIQSPRHLIKEKRETATLKCYPIPRHDTVYWYQQGPGQDPQFLISFYEKMQSDKGSIPDRFSAQQFSDYHSELNMSSLELGDSALYFCASSPKGVGGSYEQYFGPGTRLTVT.

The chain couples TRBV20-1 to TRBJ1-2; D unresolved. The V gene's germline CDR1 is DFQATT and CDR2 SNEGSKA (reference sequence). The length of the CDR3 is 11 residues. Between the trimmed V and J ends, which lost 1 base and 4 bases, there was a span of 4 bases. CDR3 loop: CSARAPYGYTF. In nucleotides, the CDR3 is TGCAGTGCTAGAGCTCCCTATGGCTACACCTTC.

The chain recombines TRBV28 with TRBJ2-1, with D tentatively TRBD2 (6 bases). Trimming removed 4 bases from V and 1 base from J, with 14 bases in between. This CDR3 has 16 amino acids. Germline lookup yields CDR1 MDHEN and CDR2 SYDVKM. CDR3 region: CASSSASAISYNEQFF. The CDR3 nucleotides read TGTGCCAGCAGTTCAGCTAGCGCGATATCCTACAATGAGCAGTTCTTC.